This TCR beta chain was identified during a study of early T cells in non-severe SARS-CoV-2 infection. Individually, cDNA molecules had unique molecular identifiers attached to them. MiXCR, applied by TCRdb to the 5' RACE reads, yields one record per CDR3 protein. There are roughly 55,000 distinct CDR3 sequences in the sample; 11% occur only once, and roughly 10% lies in the top ten. Germline values: CDR1 MNHNS, CDR2 SASEGT. Losses at the gene ends were 5 bases for V and 6 bases for J; bases not matched to a gene: 10. This CDR3 is built from 15 residues. This clonotype was sampled from an adult who was a healthcare worker with PCR-confirmed SARS-CoV-2 infection or an uninfected control (not recorded which). Sequencing input: whole blood. The chain joins TRBV6-1 to TRBJ1-2, with 9 positions matching TRBD1. The CDR3 bases are TGTGCCAGCAGTCCACGAGGGACAGGGACCCATGGCTACACCTTC. As protein: CASSPRGTGTHGYTF.